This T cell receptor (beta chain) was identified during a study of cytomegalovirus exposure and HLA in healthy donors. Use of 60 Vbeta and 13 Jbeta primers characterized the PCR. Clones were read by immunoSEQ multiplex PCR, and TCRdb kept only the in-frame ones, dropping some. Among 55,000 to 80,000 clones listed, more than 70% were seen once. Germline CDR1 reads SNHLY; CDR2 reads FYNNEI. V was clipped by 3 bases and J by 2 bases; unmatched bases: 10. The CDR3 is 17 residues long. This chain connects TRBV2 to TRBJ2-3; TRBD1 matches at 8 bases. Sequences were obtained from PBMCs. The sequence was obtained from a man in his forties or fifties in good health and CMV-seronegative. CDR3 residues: CASSEQGALGDTDTQYF. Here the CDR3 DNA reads TGTGCCAGCAGTGAGCAGGGGGCGTTGGGCGACACAGATACGCAGTATTTT.